These 15 T cell receptor beta chains were all obtained from the same sample, sequenced in a study of T cell responses to AZD1222 COVID-19 vaccine. Method: immunoSEQ multiplex PCR; TCRdb's copy keeps in-frame clones and lacks some. This table holds 140,000 to 150,000 clones, approximately 90% found once. The source material was peripheral blood, sampled 28 days after the second AZD1222 dose. The receptors were sampled from an adult who received the AZD1222 COVID-19 vaccine.

CDR3 in amino acids: CASDSGGHRSYEQYF. The CDR3 DNA follows: TGTGCCAGCGATTCGGGGGGGCACCGCTCCTACGAGCAGTACTTC. The chain has TRBV27 and TRBJ2-7, with 8 nucleotides matching TRBD2. The CDR3 runs to 15 residues. Germline V gives CDR1 MNHEY, CDR2 SMNVEV (reference sequence). V was pared by 8 bases and J by 0 bases, with 9 bases of the junction left unmatched.

The rearrangement uses TRBV28 and TRBJ1-1; TRBD1 matches 7 bases. Germline CDR1 and CDR2: MDHEN and SYDVKM. The CDR3 is 14 amino acids. With V trimmed by 2 bases and J by 5 bases, 5 bases remained unmatched. The CDR3 loop is CASSLRGPGTEAFF. The CDR3 nucleotides read TGTGCCAGCAGTTTAAGGGGGCCGGGTACTGAAGCTTTCTTT. Drawing the rest from reference TRBV28 and TRBJ1-1, the complete variable domain is DVKVTQSSRYLVKRTGEKVFLECVQDMDHENMFWYRQDPGLGLRLIYFSYDVKMKEKGDIPEGYSVSREKKERFSLILESASTNQTSMYLCASSLRGPGTEAFFGQGTRLTVV.

V and J are TRBV5-8 and TRBJ2-7; D is tentatively TRBD1 or TRBD2 (6 bases each). Trimming shortened V by 4 bases and J by 0 bases, and 14 bases separated the two germline ends. Germline V gene lookup returns CDR1 SGHTS and CDR2 YDEGEE. CDR3 length: 15 residues. The CDR3 region has the DNA TGTGCCAGCAGCCAGAGACGGGGGCTCTCCTACGAGCAGTACTTC. Protein: CASSQRRGLSYEQYF. Together with reference TRBV5-8 and TRBJ2-7, the CDR3 gives the full variable domain: EAGVTQSPTHLIKTRGQQATLRCSPISGHTSVYWYQQALGLGLQFLLWYDEGEERNRGNFPPRFSGRQFPNYSSELNVNALELEDSALYLCASSQRRGLSYEQYFGPGTRLTVT.

V gene TRBV5-1 combines with J gene TRBJ2-3; the D gene is possibly TRBD2 (5 bases). The CDR3 totals 16 residues. CDR1 and CDR2 from the germline V gene are SGHRS and YFSETQ. The V gene lost 0 bases and the J gene lost 4 bases, with 15 bases spanning the gap. CDR3 amino acids: CASSLAGNMYADTQYF. CDR3 bases: TGCGCCAGCAGCTTGGCCGGGAACATGTATGCAGATACGCAGTATTTT.

The chain couples TRBV10-2 to TRBJ2-3, with 8 bases identical to TRBD2. Germline V CDR1 and CDR2: WSHSY, SAAADI. V lost 4 bases to trimming and J lost 4 bases; unmatched junction nucleotides: 7. This CDR3 contains 15 residues. Here the CDR3 reads CASSGSGSGSDTQYF. The DNA of the CDR3 is TGCGCCAGCAGTGGCAGCGGGAGTGGTTCAGATACGCAGTATTTT.

The chain is built from TRBV10-3 and TRBJ1-5; D gene ambiguous. V was clipped by 2 bases and J by 1 base, with 6 bases between them. CDR1 and CDR2 (germline): ENHRY, SYGVKD. The CDR3 loop spans 14 amino acids. In DNA, the CDR3 is TGTGCCATCAGTGAGAACAGCAGCAATCAGCCCCAGCATTTT. Protein product: CAISENSSNQPQHF.

This chain links TRBV7-2 with TRBJ2-7; perhaps TRBD2 as D (6 bases). The CDR3 is 16 residues long. V lost 2 bases to trimming and J lost 4 bases, with 18 bases between them. Germline V gene lookup returns CDR1 SGHTA and CDR2 FQGNSA. The CDR3, as DNA: TGTGCCAGCAGCTTAAAAGTCCGGGACTCTCGGTACGAGCAGTACTTC. Translating gives CASSLKVRDSRYEQYF.

The chain is built from TRBV2 and TRBJ2-1; 7 bases align to TRBD2. The length of the CDR3 is 14 residues. Germline trimming cut 7 bases from V and 0 bases from J; bases unmatched to any gene: 3. Germline V gives CDR1 SNHLY, CDR2 FYNNEI. The CDR3, as DNA: TGTGCCAGCACCGGGACTAACTCCTACAATGAGCAGTTCTTC. It codes for CASTGTNSYNEQFF.

The chain joins TRBV18 to TRBJ1-5; possible D gene TRBD1, 5 bases. Germline CDR1 is KGHSH and CDR2 is LQKENI. This CDR3 has 18 amino acids. The ends were cut back, 2 bases at V and 2 bases at J, with 19 bases in the middle. CDR3 region: CASSPGGTGTGRNQPQHF. The DNA for the CDR3 is TGTGCCAGCTCACCAGGTGGGACCGGGACCGGACGCAATCAGCCCCAGCATTTT.

This clone was counted only a few times. V usage is TRBV2 and J usage is TRBJ2-2; D is unresolved. The CDR3 has 11 amino acids. Germline CDR1 and CDR2: SNHLY and FYNNEI. Trimming pared 7 bases from V and 3 bases from J, leaving 3 bases between. This CDR3 is CASMYTGELFF. The CDR3, as DNA: TGTGCCAGCATGTACACCGGGGAGCTGTTTTTT.

V and J are TRBV18 and TRBJ2-5; D unclear. Germline V gives CDR1 KGHSH, CDR2 LQKENI. Trimming stripped 3 bases from V and 5 bases from J, with 13 bases between. The CDR3 spans 14 residues. This CDR3 is CASSPPSTGETQYF. The CDR3 region has the DNA TGTGCCAGCTCACCCCCCAGTACCGGGGAGACCCAGTACTTC. Looking up the rest from reference TRBV18 and TRBJ2-5 gives the full variable domain: NAGVMQNPRHLVRRRGQEARLRCSPMKGHSHVYWYRQLPEEGLKFMVYLQKENIIDESGMPKERFSAEFPKEGPSILRIQQVVRGDSAAYFCASSPPSTGETQYFGPGTRLLVL.

This clone was seen just once. The chain employs TRBV19 and TRBJ2-1; the match to TRBD1 covers 7 bases. Germline values: CDR1 LNHDA, CDR2 SQIVND (reference sequence). V gave up 5 bases and J gave up 2 bases; unmatched junction bases: 6. The CDR3 runs 15 residues. CDR3 amino acids: CASSVTGEPYNEQFF. The CDR3 region has the DNA TGTGCCAGTAGTGTAACAGGGGAACCCTACAATGAGCAGTTCTTC.

This chain joins TRBV19 and TRBJ2-2; 9 nucleotides agree with TRBD2. The CDR3 has 17 amino acids. Germline V CDR1 and CDR2: LNHDA, SQIVND (reference sequence). Unmatched junction bases numbered 10, after V lost 4 bases and J lost 4 bases. In nucleotides, the CDR3 is TGTGCCAGTAGTAGTGGTCGCGGGAGGGCGGGCACCGGGGAGCTGTTTTTT. This sequence encodes CASSSGRGRAGTGELFF.

The CDR3 here is CATQGGYTEAFF. For the CDR3, the DNA is TGTGCCACCCAGGGGGGCTACACTGAAGCTTTCTTT. The J gene is TRBJ1-1, the V gene TRBV19; TRBD1 matches at 7 bases. Germline V CDR1 and CDR2: LNHDA, SQIVND (reference sequence). The V gene end was trimmed by 10 bases and the J gene end by 3 bases; junction bases not matched to a gene: 5. The CDR3 has 12 residues.

The V and J genes are TRBV12-3 or TRBV12-4 and TRBJ1-1, with TRBD1 as a possible D gene (6 bases). The V gene lost 5 bases and the J gene lost 6 bases, with 10 bases spanning the gap. CDR3 length: 12 amino acids. The CDR3 sequence: CASSNRDPEAFF. CDR3 sequence (DNA): TGTGCCAGCAGTAACAGGGACCCTGAAGCTTTCTTT.